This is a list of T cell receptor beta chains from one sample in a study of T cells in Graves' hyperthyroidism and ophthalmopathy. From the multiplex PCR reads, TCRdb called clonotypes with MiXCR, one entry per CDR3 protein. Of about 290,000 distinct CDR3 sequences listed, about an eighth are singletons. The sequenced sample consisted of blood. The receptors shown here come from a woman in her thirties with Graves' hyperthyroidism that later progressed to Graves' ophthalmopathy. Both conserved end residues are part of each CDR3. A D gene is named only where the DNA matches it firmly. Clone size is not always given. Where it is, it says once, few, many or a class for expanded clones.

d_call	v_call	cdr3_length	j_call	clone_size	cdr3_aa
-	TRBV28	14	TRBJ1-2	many	CASRSGAQGYGYTF
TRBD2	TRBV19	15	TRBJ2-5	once	CASRTGLAGKETQYF
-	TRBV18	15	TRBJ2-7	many	CASSLRSGTSYEQYF
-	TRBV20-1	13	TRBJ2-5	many	CSAAGTGQQTQYF
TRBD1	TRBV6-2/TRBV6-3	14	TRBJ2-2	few	CASSYSRGPGELFF
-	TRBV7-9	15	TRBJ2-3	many	CASSLGLPLADTQYF
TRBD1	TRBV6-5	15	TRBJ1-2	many	CASSYSDRGVYGYTF
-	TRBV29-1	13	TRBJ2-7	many	CSALDREGYEQYF
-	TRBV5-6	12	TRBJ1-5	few	CASSLSDQPQHF
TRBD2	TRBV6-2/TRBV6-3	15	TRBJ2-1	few	CASSYRGGEYNEQFF
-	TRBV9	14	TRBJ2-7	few	CASSVNTGEDEQYF
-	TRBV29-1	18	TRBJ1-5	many	CSVEDLRWGEYSNQPQHF
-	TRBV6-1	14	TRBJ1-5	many	CASSADRTNQPQHF
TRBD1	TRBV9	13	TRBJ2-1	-	CASNPTGPGGQFF
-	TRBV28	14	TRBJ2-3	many	CASSRAGDTDTQYF
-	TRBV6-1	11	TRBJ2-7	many	CATGLSYEQYF
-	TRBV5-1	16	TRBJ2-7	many	CASSLEDSSSFYEQYF
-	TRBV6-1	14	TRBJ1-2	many	CASRVDIANYGYTF
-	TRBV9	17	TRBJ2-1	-	CASSVEGGGVGYNEQFF
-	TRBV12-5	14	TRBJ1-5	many	CASAWGVGNQPQHF
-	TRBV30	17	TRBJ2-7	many	CAWSEYWGGPSSYEQYF
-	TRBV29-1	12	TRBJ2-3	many	CSVEEVLATQYF
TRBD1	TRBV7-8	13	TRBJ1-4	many	CASSQGVGEKLFF
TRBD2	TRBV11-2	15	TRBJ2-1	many	CASSSKAGAYNEQFF
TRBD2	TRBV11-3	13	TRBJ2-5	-	CASSLQGGETQYF
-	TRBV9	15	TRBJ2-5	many	CASSVEASLQETQYF
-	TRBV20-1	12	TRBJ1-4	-	CSGRGANEKLFF
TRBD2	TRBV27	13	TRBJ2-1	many	CASSLRPGGEQFF
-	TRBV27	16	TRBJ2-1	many	CASSSPLRQTYNEQFF
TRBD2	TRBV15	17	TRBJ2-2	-	CATSRDQGGRAGGELFF
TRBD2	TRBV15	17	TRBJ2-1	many	CATSRDIGLAGVNEQFF
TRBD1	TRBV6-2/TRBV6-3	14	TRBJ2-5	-	CASSYLGQGETQYF
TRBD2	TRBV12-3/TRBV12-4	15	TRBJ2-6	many	CASSLGGAGANVLTF
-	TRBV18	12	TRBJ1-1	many	CASSKGNGEAFF
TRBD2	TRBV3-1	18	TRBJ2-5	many	CASSQALTGGPRQETQYF
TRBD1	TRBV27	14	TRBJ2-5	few	CASSADRGWETQYF
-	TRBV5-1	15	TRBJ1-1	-	CASSSLRGEDTEAFF
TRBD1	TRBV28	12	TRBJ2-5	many	CASGQGRETQYF
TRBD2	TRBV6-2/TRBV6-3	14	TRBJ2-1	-	CASSSNAGVGEQFF
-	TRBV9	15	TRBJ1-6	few	CASSAWNRPYSPLHF
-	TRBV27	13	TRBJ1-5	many	CASGGGYFQPQHF
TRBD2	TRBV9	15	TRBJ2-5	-	CASSEGKRGQETQYF
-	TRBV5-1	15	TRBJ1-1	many	CASSPGDTGDTEAFF
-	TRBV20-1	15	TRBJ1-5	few	CSARDGDWGNQPQHF
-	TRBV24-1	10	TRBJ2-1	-	CATSPHEQFF
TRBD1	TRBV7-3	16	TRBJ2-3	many	CASSLPTGGRTDTQYF
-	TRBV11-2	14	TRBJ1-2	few	CASSSTGQSYGYTF